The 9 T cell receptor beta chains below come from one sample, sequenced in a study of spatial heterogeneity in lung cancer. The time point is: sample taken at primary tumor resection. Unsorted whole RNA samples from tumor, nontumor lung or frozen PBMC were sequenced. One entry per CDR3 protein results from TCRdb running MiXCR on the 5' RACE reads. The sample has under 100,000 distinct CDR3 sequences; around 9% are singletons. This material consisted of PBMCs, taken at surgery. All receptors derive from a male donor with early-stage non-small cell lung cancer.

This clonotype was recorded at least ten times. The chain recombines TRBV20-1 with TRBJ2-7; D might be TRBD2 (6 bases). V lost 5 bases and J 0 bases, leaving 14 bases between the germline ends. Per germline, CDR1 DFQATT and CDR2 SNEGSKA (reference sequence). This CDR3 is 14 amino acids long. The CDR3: CSASGTWISYEQYF. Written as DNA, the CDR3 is TGCAGTGCTTCCGGGACTTGGATCTCCTACGAGCAGTACTTC.

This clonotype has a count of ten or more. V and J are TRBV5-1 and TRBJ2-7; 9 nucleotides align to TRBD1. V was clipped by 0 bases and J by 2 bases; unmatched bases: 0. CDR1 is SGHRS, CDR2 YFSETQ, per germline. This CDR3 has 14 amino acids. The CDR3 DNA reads TGCGCCAGCAGCTTGGGACAGGGGGCCTACGAGCAGTACTTC. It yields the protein CASSLGQGAYEQYF.

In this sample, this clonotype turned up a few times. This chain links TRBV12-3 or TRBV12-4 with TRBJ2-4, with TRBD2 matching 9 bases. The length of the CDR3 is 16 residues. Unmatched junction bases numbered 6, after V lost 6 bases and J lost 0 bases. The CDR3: CASSRAGGVAKNIQYF. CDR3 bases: TGTGCCAGCAGCCGAGCGGGGGGAGTAGCCAAAAACATTCAGTACTTC.

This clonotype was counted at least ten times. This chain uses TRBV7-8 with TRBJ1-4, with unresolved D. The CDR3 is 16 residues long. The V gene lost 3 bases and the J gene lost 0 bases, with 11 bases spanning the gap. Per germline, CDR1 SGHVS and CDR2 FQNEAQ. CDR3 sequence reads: CASSLSPAATNEKLFF. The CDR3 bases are TGTGCCAGCAGCTTGTCTCCGGCCGCAACTAATGAAAAACTGTTTTTT.

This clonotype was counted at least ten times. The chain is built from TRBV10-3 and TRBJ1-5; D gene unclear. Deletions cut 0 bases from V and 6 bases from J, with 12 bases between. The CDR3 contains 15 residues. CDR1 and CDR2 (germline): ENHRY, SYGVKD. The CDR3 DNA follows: TGTGCCATCAGTGAGTCGAATCCATTGGGTCAGCCCCAGCATTTT. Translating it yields CAISESNPLGQPQHF.

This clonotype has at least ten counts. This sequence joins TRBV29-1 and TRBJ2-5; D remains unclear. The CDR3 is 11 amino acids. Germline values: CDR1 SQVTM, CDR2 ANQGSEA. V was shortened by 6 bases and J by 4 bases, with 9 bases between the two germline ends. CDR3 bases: TGCAGCGTCCGCCCCTCAGAGACCCAGTACTTC. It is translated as CSVRPSETQYF.

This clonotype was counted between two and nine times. The CDR3 DNA sequence: TGTGCCAGCAGCTCTTCAGGGGTTGGGACTGAAGCTTTCTTT. Protein: CASSSSGVGTEAFF. V is TRBV28 and J is TRBJ1-1, with TRBD1 as a possible D gene (6 bases). Looked up from germline, CDR1 is MDHEN and CDR2 is SYDVKM. V was cut by 6 bases and J by 5 bases, with 16 bases left in between. CDR3 size: 14 residues. Full variable domain (missing parts from reference TRBV28 and TRBJ1-1): DVKVTQSSRYLVKRTGEKVFLECVQDMDHENMFWYRQDPGLGLRLIYFSYDVKMKEKGDIPEGYSVSREKKERFSLILESASTNQTSMYLCASSSSGVGTEAFFGQGTRLTVV.

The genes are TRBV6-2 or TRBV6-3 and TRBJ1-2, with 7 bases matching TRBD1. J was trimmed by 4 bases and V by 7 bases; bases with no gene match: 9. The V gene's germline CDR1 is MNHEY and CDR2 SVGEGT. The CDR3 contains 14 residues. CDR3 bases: TGTGCCAGCACCCAGACATCAGGGGGCTATGGCTACACCTTC. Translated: CASTQTSGGYGYTF.

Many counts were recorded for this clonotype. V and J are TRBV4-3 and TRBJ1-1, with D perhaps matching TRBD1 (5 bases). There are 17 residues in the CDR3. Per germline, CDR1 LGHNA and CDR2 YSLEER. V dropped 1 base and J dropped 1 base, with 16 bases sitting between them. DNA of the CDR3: TGCGCCAGCAGCCAAGGGATCCAGGGAATCCCGAACACTGAAGCTTTCTTT. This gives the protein CASSQGIQGIPNTEAFF.